These 18 T cell receptor beta chains share one sample of origin, sequenced in a study of blood T cell repertoires in COVID-19. Only in-frame clones appear in the TCRdb table, and some are missing; sequencing was by immunoSEQ multiplex PCR. Here the sample spans almost 50,000 clones, less than 90% being singletons. The sample comprised peripheral blood. The receptors shown here come from a man between 45 and 60 years old with acute or convalescent COVID-19.

This sequence joins TRBV7-9 and TRBJ1-6; 8 bases align to TRBD1. The CDR3 is made up of 19 amino acids. The germline gives CDR1 SEHNR, CDR2 FQNEAQ (reference sequence). J gave up 5 bases and V 5 bases, and 17 bases lay outside the gene matches. CDR3 in amino acids: CASSVPHHGQDRDNSPLHF. CDR3 DNA: TGTGCCAGCAGCGTGCCCCACCACGGCCAGGACAGGGATAATTCACCCCTCCACTTT.

This clone appeared a few times. V gene TRBV6-5 combines with J gene TRBJ2-3, with 9 bases fitting TRBD2. Germline assignment: CDR1 MNHEY and CDR2 SVGAGI. This CDR3 has 13 residues. The trim removed 11 bases at V and 1 base at J, leaving 4 bases unmatched. CDR3: CAGRTSGTDTQYF. In nucleotides, the CDR3 is TGTGCCGGCCGGACTAGCGGCACAGATACGCAGTATTTT.

V is TRBV4-2 and J is TRBJ1-5; TRBD1 agrees at 11 bases. The CDR3 contains 18 residues. V was pared by 0 bases and J by 7 bases, with 11 bases of the junction left unmatched. CDR1 and CDR2 from the germline V gene are LGHNA and YNFKEQ. CDR3 sequence: CASSQDSQDRGLRQPQHF. The CDR3 DNA is TGTGCCAGCAGCCAAGATTCCCAGGACAGGGGGCTTAGGCAGCCCCAGCATTTT.

The chain uses TRBV11-3 and TRBJ2-5; D unresolved. This CDR3 spans 15 amino acids. V was trimmed by 5 bases and J by 0 bases, leaving 13 bases between them. Germline V lookup: CDR1 SGHNT, CDR2 YENEEA. DNA of the CDR3: TGTGCCAGCAGCCTAAACTCTGCGTACCAAGAGACCCAGTACTTC. Translation gives CASSLNSAYQETQYF.

The chain employs TRBV9 and TRBJ2-1, with a tentative D call TRBD2 (6 bases). V lost 0 bases and J lost 8, with 24 bases in between. The germline V gene has CDR1 SGDLS and CDR2 YYNGEE. This CDR3 region has 18 residues. The CDR3 region is CASSVGGPGDFGFHEQFF. The CDR3 DNA reads as TGTGCCAGCAGCGTAGGGGGCCCCGGGGACTTTGGATTCCATGAGCAGTTCTTC.

The chain uses TRBV10-2 and TRBJ2-5; D not certain. V was shortened by 1 base and J by 0 bases, with 3 bases between the two germline ends. Germline V gene lookup returns CDR1 WSHSY and CDR2 SAAADI. The CDR3 is 13 residues long. CDR3 amino acids: CASSEYNQETQYF. The CDR3 coding sequence is TGCGCCAGCAGTGAGTACAACCAAGAGACCCAGTACTTC.

The chain uses TRBV19 and TRBJ2-7; 7 bases fit TRBD1. CDR3 length: 13 amino acids. The V segment lost 7 bases and the J segment 6 bases; nucleotides outside the gene matches: 9. The germline CDR1 and CDR2 sequences are LNHDA and SQIVND (reference sequence). The DNA of the CDR3 is TGTGCCAGTACCACGACAGGGATAGCCGAGCAGTACTTC. Amino acid sequence: CASTTTGIAEQYF.

V is TRBV12-5 and J is TRBJ2-2; possible D gene TRBD1, 6 bases. The CDR3 consists of 16 residues. Trimming took off 5 bases at V and 3 bases at J, with 16 bases between the two ends. Germline assignment: CDR1 LGHNT and CDR2 FRNRAP. The CDR3 loop is CASGPGQKRDTGELFF. The CDR3 region has the DNA TGTGCTAGTGGTCCCGGACAGAAACGGGACACCGGGGAGCTGTTTTTT.

The count of this clone is one. The chain links TRBV21-1 to TRBJ2-3; the D call in the table, TRBD2, was not verified against the DNA. TRBV21-1 is designated a pseudogene. This CDR3 contains 12 residues. The CDR3 sequence: CASSKPGDTQYF. The CDR3 DNA is TGTGCCAGCAGCAAACCGGGGGATACGCAGTATTTT.

The chain couples TRBV5-1 to TRBJ2-1; the D gene is possibly TRBD2 (6 bases). Germline loops: CDR1 SGHRS, CDR2 YFSETQ. This CDR3 has 15 residues. V was cut by 7 bases and J by 0 bases, with 14 bases left in between. This CDR3 is CASLPSASSYNEQFF. CDR3 DNA: TGCGCCAGCCTCCCTAGCGCCAGCTCCTACAATGAGCAGTTCTTC.

CDR3 sequence: CASSHLGTGHPRPNPGQGFEKLFF. Here the CDR3 DNA reads TGTGCCAGCAGCCATCTAGGCACCGGGCACCCTCGCCCCAACCCAGGACAGGGATTTGAAAAACTGTTTTTT. This chain uses TRBV14 with TRBJ1-4; 8 nucleotides line up with TRBD1. Germline V gives CDR1 SGHDN, CDR2 FVKESK. With V trimmed by 3 bases and J by 7 bases, 34 bases remained unmatched. The CDR3 contains 24 residues.

The chain employs TRBV6-4 and TRBJ2-3, with TRBD1 as a possible D gene (7 bases). Germline V gene data show CDR1 as MRHNA and CDR2 as SNTAGT. The CDR3 covers 14 residues. V shed 3 bases and J shed 4 bases, with 11 bases lying between them. The CDR3 loop is CASSEQGGADTQYF. The CDR3 DNA reads as TGTGCCAGCAGTGAGCAGGGGGGTGCAGATACGCAGTATTTT.

The chain couples TRBV4-2 to TRBJ2-7; TRBD1 matches at 11 bases. CDR1 is LGHNA and CDR2 is YNFKEQ in the germline V gene. J gave up 4 bases and V 3 bases, and 8 bases lay outside the gene matches. This CDR3 region has 16 residues. This chain's CDR3 is CASSQAMGQGGYEQYF. The DNA of the CDR3 is TGTGCCAGCAGCCAGGCAATGGGACAGGGGGGTTACGAGCAGTACTTC.

CDR3 region: CASSLDRGLDNEQFF. CDR3 sequence (DNA): TGTGCCAGCAGCCTGGACAGGGGGCTTGACAATGAGCAGTTCTTC. The gene calls are TRBV7-2 and TRBJ2-1, with 11 bases matching TRBD1. Losses at the gene ends were 5 bases for V and 5 bases for J; bases not matched to a gene: 5. Germline CDR1 is SGHTA and CDR2 is FQGNSA. The CDR3 has 15 residues. The entire variable domain, with the rest obtained from reference TRBV7-2 and TRBJ2-1, is as follows: GAGVSQSPSNKVTEKGKDVELRCDPISGHTALYWYRQSLGQGLEFLIYFQGNSAPDKSGLPSDRFSAERTGGSVSTLTIQRTQQEDSAVYLCASSLDRGLDNEQFFGPGTRLTVL.

Here the CDR3 reads CASSPLLADYNEQFF. As DNA, the CDR3 is TGTGCCAGCTCACCTCTACTAGCTGACTACAATGAGCAGTTCTTC. V and J are TRBV18 and TRBJ2-1; D possibly corresponds to TRBD2 (6 bases). This CDR3 is built from 15 residues. The germline gives CDR1 KGHSH, CDR2 LQKENI. The germline V and J ends were trimmed by 3 bases and 3 bases, with 12 bases remaining between them.

About this clone: Other DNA sequences in the sample encode the same CDR3. The V and J genes are TRBV9 and TRBJ2-5, with D perhaps TRBD2 (6 bases). The V end lost 2 bases, the J end lost 2 bases, and 10 bases lay between the germline ends. Germline loops: CDR1 SGDLS, CDR2 YYNGEE. This CDR3 region has 14 residues. This chain's CDR3 is CASSVGGTQETQYF. CDR3 coding DNA: TGTGCCAGCAGCGTGGGCGGGACTCAAGAGACCCAGTACTTC.

This chain connects TRBV3-1 (or the pseudogene TRBV3-2) to TRBJ1-3, with a tentative D call TRBD1 (5 bases). The CDR3 is made up of 16 amino acids. Trimming stripped 2 bases from V and 0 bases from J, with 11 bases between. Germline V CDR1 and CDR2: LGHDT, YNNKEL (reference sequence). Here the CDR3 reads CASSQHGGGSGNTIYF. CDR3 bases: TGTGCCAGCAGCCAACATGGGGGAGGCTCTGGAAACACCATATATTTT.

This clone was observed once. V usage is TRBV3-1 (or the pseudogene TRBV3-2) and J usage is TRBJ1-2; TRBD1 might be the D (6 bases). The V gene lost 5 bases and the J gene lost 4 bases, with 14 bases spanning the gap. Germline assignment: CDR1 LGHDT and CDR2 YNNKEL (reference sequence). The CDR3 totals 14 residues. The CDR3 here is CASSFEGVGYGYTF. In nucleotides, the CDR3 is TGTGCCAGCAGCTTCGAGGGGGTTGGCTATGGCTACACCTTC.